These 18 T cell receptor beta chains came from one sample sequenced in a study of post-analysis software for immune sequencing data. No antigen is known for these receptors. General study results and limits: Patients had higher frequencies than controls of roughly 5 TRBV segments, including TRBV5-6, TRBV5-1 and TRBV20-1.

Unique molecular identifiers were carried by the TCR beta cDNA libraries. TCRdb reprocessed the PCR reads via MiXCR and lists one record per CDR3 protein. The table includes about 800,000 distinct CDR3 sequences, less than 35% detected once. Source material: blood. These receptors were collected from a girl aged 5 to 17 with multiple sclerosis.

The genes are TRBV12-3 or TRBV12-4 and TRBJ2-3; D remains unclear. The CDR3 loop spans 14 amino acids. The V and J ends lost 6 bases and 0 bases respectively, with 10 bases between them. The CDR3 DNA sequence: TGTGCCAGCAGCCCGACACTTAGCACAGATACGCAGTATTTT. Its translation is CASSPTLSTDTQYF.

CDR3 nucleotides: TGCGCCAGCAGCTTGGCCGTTATAGAGACCCAGTACTTC. Its translation is CASSLAVIETQYF. The rearrangement joins TRBV5-1 to TRBJ2-5; D unresolved. From germline, CDR1 is SGHRS and CDR2 YFSETQ. Trimming stripped 0 bases from V and 4 bases from J, with 7 bases between. The CDR3 is made up of 13 amino acids.

Worth noting for this clonotype: Possible read error: a much larger clone is one base away. The genes are TRBV20-1 and TRBJ2-5, with TRBD1 as a possible D gene (5 bases). With the DNA end fitting TRBJ2-7 better, the J assignment may be wrong. Germline-derived CDR1 and CDR2 are DFQATT and SNEGSKA (reference sequence). The CDR3 is 12 amino acids. The CDR3 loop is CSARGQMYEQYF. The CDR3 nucleotides are TGCAGTGCTAGAGGACAGATGTACGAGCAGTACTTC.

V usage is TRBV2 and J usage is TRBJ2-1; 9 nucleotides align to TRBD2. The J segment lost 9 bases and the V segment lost 4 bases, leaving 10 bases of the junction unmatched. The germline V gene has CDR1 SNHLY and CDR2 FYNNEI. The CDR3 consists of 15 residues. CDR3 residues: CASSGGRGGPSEQFF. The CDR3 DNA is TGTGCCAGCAGTGGAGGGCGGGGGGGCCCCAGTGAGCAGTTCTTC.

The chain combines TRBV5-1 with TRBJ1-2; 7 bases align to TRBD1. After removal of 0 bases from V and 6 bases from J, the junction contained 2 bases not matched to a gene. This CDR3 has 13 amino acids. Germline CDR1 is SGHRS and CDR2 is YFSETQ. The CDR3 region is CASSLEGAHGYTF. DNA for the CDR3: TGCGCCAGCAGCTTGGAGGGGGCACATGGCTACACCTTC.

This clonotype turned up a few times. Germline and junction disagree at one end, which may indicate a read error. The rearrangement uses TRBV10-3 and TRBJ2-3, with D maybe TRBD2 (7 bases). Germline CDR1 ENHRY, CDR2 SYGVKD. CDR3 length: 14 residues. CDR3 amino acids: CATKSVGGADTRYF. As DNA, the CDR3 is TGTGCCACAAAAAGCGTGGGGGGGGCCGATACGCGGTATTTT.

The CDR3 here is CASSSGQGTEAFF. CDR3 sequence (DNA): TGTGCCAGCAGTTCTGGACAGGGCACTGAAGCTTTCTTT. This sequence joins TRBV12-3 or TRBV12-4 and TRBJ1-1; 8 positions agree with TRBD1. The length of the CDR3 is 13 residues. V lost 4 bases to trimming and J lost 4 bases; unmatched junction nucleotides: 2.

The chain joins TRBV20-1 to TRBJ2-4; 10 bases are a match to TRBD2. The end of the DNA aligns better with TRBJ2-7, so the J call may be wrong. There are 15 residues in the CDR3. Germline lookup yields CDR1 DFQATT and CDR2 SNEGSKA (reference sequence). For the CDR3, the DNA is TGCAGTGCCGCCAGGGTGGGGACTAGCGTCTACGAGCAGTACTTC. Translating it yields CSAARVGTSVYEQYF.

This clonotype was seen at least ten times. The V gene is TRBV20-1, the J gene TRBJ2-7; TRBD1 aligns across 7 bases. Trimming at V came to 5 bases and at J to 3 bases, leaving 10 bases not matched to a gene. The CDR3 sequence is 14 residues long. Per germline, CDR1 DFQATT and CDR2 SNEGSKA (reference sequence). CDR3 amino acids: CSALRGGTNYEQYF. The CDR3 nucleotides read TGCAGTGCTCTCCGAGGGGGCACAAACTACGAGCAGTACTTC.

This clonotype showed up just a few times. The chain has TRBV5-1 and TRBJ2-3; D remains unclear. Germline V CDR1 and CDR2: SGHRS, YFSETQ. The V end lost 5 bases, the J end lost 1 base, and 17 bases lay between the germline ends. This CDR3 region has 16 residues. CDR3 nucleotide sequence: TGCGCCAGCAGGCCCGAAACCCGGGCGGGCACAGATACGCAGTATTTT. Its protein product is CASRPETRAGTDTQYF.

This clonotype has just a few counts. The rearrangement uses TRBV20-1 and TRBJ2-5; 9 bases are shared with TRBD2. V dropped 3 bases and J dropped 7; count of bases not matched to a gene: 6. The germline CDR1 and CDR2 sequences are DFQATT and SNEGSKA (reference sequence). This CDR3 contains 13 residues. Here the CDR3 DNA reads TGCAGTGCTAGTAGCGGGGGAGGTGTGACCCAGTACTTC. Translated, it gives CSASSGGGVTQYF.

This clonotype was counted between two and nine times. V is TRBV29-1 and J is TRBJ2-7, with 7 bases aligning to TRBD1. Germline V gene data show CDR1 as SQVTM and CDR2 as ANQGSEA. The length of the CDR3 is 13 residues. V was clipped by 5 bases and J by 0 bases; unmatched bases: 4. The CDR3 DNA reads as TGCAGCGTTAGGGGGCCTAGCTCCTACGAGCAGTACTTC. As protein: CSVRGPSSYEQYF.

This clonotype has just a few counts. This chain uses TRBV5-1 with TRBJ1-2; the D gene is possibly TRBD1 (5 bases). The ends were cut back, 4 bases at V and 4 bases at J, with 5 bases in the middle. Germline V lookup: CDR1 SGHRS, CDR2 YFSETQ. The CDR3 runs 11 residues. The CDR3 loop reads CASSDSYGYTF. In nucleotides, the CDR3 is TGCGCCAGCAGCGACAGCTATGGCTACACCTTC.

This clonotype was counted ten times or more. The chain recombines TRBV7-2 with TRBJ2-3; 9 bases line up with TRBD1. Germline assignment: CDR1 SGHTA and CDR2 FQGNSA. The CDR3 consists of 15 residues. V lost 6 bases and J lost 2; bases outside the gene matches: 6. In DNA, the CDR3 is TGTGCCAGCAGGCAGACAGGGGGGTTCACAGATACGCAGTATTTT. It encodes CASRQTGGFTDTQYF. Combining the CDR3 with reference TRBV7-2 and TRBJ2-3 gives the whole variable domain GAGVSQSPSNKVTEKGKDVELRCDPISGHTALYWYRQSLGQGLEFLIYFQGNSAPDKSGLPSDRFSAERTGGSVSTLTIQRTQQEDSAVYLCASRQTGGFTDTQYFGPGTRLTVL.

The V and J genes are TRBV27 and TRBJ2-7; possibly TRBD1 or TRBD2 for D (5 bases each). Trimming removed 2 bases at V and 2 bases at J, with 13 bases between. CDR3 length equals 15 residues. Per the germline V gene, CDR1 is MNHEY and CDR2 is SMNVEV (reference sequence). This CDR3 reads CASSLGGDGTYEQYF. The CDR3 DNA follows: TGTGCCAGCAGTTTAGGGGGAGACGGAACCTACGAGCAGTACTTC.

The table lists this clonotype with many counts. This sequence joins TRBV20-1 and TRBJ2-1, with 12 bases fitting TRBD2. Trimming at V came to 8 bases and at J to 0 bases, leaving 2 bases not matched to a gene. CDR1 is DFQATT, CDR2 SNEGSKA, per germline (reference sequence). This CDR3 has 14 amino acids. The CDR3 coding sequence is TGCAGTCAGACTAGCGGGAGCTCCTACAATGAGCAGTTCTTC. Translated, it gives CSQTSGSSYNEQFF.

A few counts support this clonotype. This chain connects TRBV10-2 to TRBJ2-3; 7 bases align to TRBD2. CDR1 and CDR2 from the germline V gene are WSHSY and SAAADI. The length of the CDR3 is 12 residues. V was pared by 9 bases and J by 6 bases, with 6 bases of the junction left unmatched. Here the CDR3 reads CASGLAEDTQYF. Here the CDR3 DNA reads TGCGCCAGTGGGCTAGCGGAGGATACGCAGTATTTT.

The chain carries TRBV20-1 and TRBJ2-7; unclear D gene. V lost 4 bases and J lost 3, with 10 bases in between. The CDR3 consists of 12 residues. The V gene's germline CDR1 is DFQATT and CDR2 SNEGSKA (reference sequence). The CDR3 spells CSATESLYEQYF. Written as DNA, the CDR3 is TGCAGTGCTACAGAGTCTCTCTACGAGCAGTACTTC.